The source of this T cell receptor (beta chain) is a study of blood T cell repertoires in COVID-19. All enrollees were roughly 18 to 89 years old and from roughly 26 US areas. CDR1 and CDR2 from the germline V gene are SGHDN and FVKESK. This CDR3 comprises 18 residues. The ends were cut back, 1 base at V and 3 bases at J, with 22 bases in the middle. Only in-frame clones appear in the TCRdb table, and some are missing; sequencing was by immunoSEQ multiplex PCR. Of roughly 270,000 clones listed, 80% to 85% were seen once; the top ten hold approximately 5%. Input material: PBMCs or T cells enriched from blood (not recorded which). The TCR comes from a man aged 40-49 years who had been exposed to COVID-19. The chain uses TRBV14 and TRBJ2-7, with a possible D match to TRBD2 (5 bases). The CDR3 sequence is CASSQGPYGRELGYEQYF. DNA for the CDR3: TGTGCCAGCAGCCAAGGCCCGTACGGTCGGGAACTTGGCTACGAGCAGTACTTC.